This TCR beta chain was sequenced in a study of cytomegalovirus exposure and HLA in healthy donors. V shed 5 bases and J 4 bases; nucleotides not matched to a gene: 8. Germline values: CDR1 MNHEY, CDR2 SMNVEV (reference sequence). This CDR3 spans 14 amino acids. Use of 60 Vbeta and 13 Jbeta primers characterized the PCR. Sequencing used immunoSEQ multiplex PCR; TCRdb keeps in-frame clones, though not all of them. The sample lists roughly 180,000 clones, about four fifths occurring once. Study-level results: In terms of immune exposure information, only CMV serostatus was available.

In the case of this clone: The antigen remains unidentified.

The source material was PBMCs. This TCR came from a boy between 10 and 17 years old in good health and CMV-seronegative. The chain couples TRBV27 to TRBJ2-7, with 7 bases aligning to TRBD1. The CDR3 region is CASSGQTGSYEQYF. As DNA, the CDR3 is TGTGCCAGCAGTGGTCAGACAGGGAGTTACGAGCAGTACTTC.